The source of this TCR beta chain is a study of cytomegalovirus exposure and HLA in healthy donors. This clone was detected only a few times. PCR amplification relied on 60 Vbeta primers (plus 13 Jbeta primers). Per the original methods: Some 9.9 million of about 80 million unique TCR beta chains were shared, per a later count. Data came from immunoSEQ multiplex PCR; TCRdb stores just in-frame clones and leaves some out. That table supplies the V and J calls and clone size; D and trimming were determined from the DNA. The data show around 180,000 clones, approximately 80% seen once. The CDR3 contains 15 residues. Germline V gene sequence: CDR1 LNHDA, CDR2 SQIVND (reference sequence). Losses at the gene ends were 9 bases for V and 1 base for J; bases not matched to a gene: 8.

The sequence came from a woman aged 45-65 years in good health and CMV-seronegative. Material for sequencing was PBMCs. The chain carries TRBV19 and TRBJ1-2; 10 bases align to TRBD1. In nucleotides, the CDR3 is TGTGCCAGCAAACAGGGGACAGGGGTTAACTATGGCTACACCTTC. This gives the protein CASKQGTGVNYGYTF.